Listed below are T cell receptor beta chains from one sample, sequenced in a study of radiation and T cells in renal cell carcinoma. Using immunoSEQ multiplex PCR, the repertoire was profiled, and TCRdb retains in-frame clones only, with some absent. The table lists 15,000 to 20,000 clones, roughly 58% of them singletons, with 12% in the top ten. The material sequenced was tumor tissue, taken from a patient whose treatment included radiotherapy and nephrectomy. The receptors come from a man in his forties or fifties with renal cell carcinoma. The CDR3 runs from the conserved cysteine through the conserved F or W. D genes are given only for firm matches. Rows may omit the clone size; those that give it use once, few, many or a size class.

NA	TRBV6-7	TRBJ1-2	TRBD1	TGTGCCAGCAGATCATTTAGGGGGCAGGTACTCTATGGCTACACCTTC	CASRSFRGQVLYGYTF
NA	TRBV19	TRBJ1-6	NA	TGTGCCAGTACCCCGGGCAGGGGAGAATCACCCCTCCACTTT	CASTPGRGESPLHF
NA	TRBV30	TRBJ1-3	TRBD1	TGTGCCTGGTACCCCGGGACAGACAGCTCTGGAAACACCATATATTTT	CAWYPGTDSSGNTIYF
NA	TRBV29-1	TRBJ2-1	NA	TGCAGCGTTGCTTACGGGAGAATGGGTGAGCAGTTCTTC	CSVAYGRMGEQFF
few	TRBV7-6	TRBJ2-1	TRBD1	TGTGCCAGCAGCCAGGACCAGACAGGGAATAATGAGCAGTTCTTC	CASSQDQTGNNEQFF
NA	TRBV6-5	TRBJ2-7	NA	TGTGCCAGCAGTCGTGGGTCGATGCTGCCCTACGAGCAGTACTTC	CASSRGSMLPYEQYF
NA	TRBV5-5	TRBJ1-6	TRBD1	TGTGCCAGCAGCTTTGGACAGGGGTTCGGTTCACCCCTCCACTTT	CASSFGQGFGSPLHF
NA	TRBV6-1	TRBJ2-5	TRBD1	TGTGCCAGCAGGAGAGTGACAGGGGGCGGTGAGACCCAGTACTTC	CASRRVTGGGETQYF
NA	TRBV10-3	TRBJ2-7	TRBD2	TGTGCCAGCAGTTTACTTGCCGCGGGAGCCGAGCAGTACTTC	CASSLLAAGAEQYF
NA	TRBV7-2	TRBJ2-5	TRBD2	TGTGCCAGCAGCCGGGGACTAGCGGGATTGTACCAAGAGACCCAGTACTTC	CASSRGLAGLYQETQYF
once	TRBV28	TRBJ1-5	NA	TGTGCCAGCAGTTTATCGTTAGTGCAGGGAGGGCTTCTACAGCCCCAGCATTTT	CASSLSLVQGGLLQPQHF
NA	TRBV27	TRBJ1-5	NA	TGTGCCAGCAGCTACTCCCTAAATCAGCCCCAGCATTTT	CASSYSLNQPQHF
once	TRBV11-3	TRBJ2-5	NA	TGTGCCAGCAGCCACGGGTCGCGGGGAGGCGCAGAGACCCAGTACTTC	CASSHGSRGGAETQYF
few	TRBV27	TRBJ2-3	NA	TGTGCCAGCAGCCGAGGGGGGTCCACAGATACGCAGTATTTT	CASSRGGSTDTQYF
NA	TRBV6-5	TRBJ1-1	TRBD1	TGTGCCAGCAGCCCACTCGAGGGGGCACACACTGAAGCTTTCTTT	CASSPLEGAHTEAFF
NA	TRBV30	TRBJ1-1	NA	TGTGCCTGGAGTGAGACGGGTGCTGAAGCTTTCTTT	CAWSETGAEAFF
NA	TRBV28	TRBJ2-6	NA	TGTGCCAGCAGTCCCACGGACAGCAACTCTGGGGCCAACGTCCTGACTTTC	CASSPTDSNSGANVLTF
many	TRBV27	TRBJ2-1	NA	TGTGCCAGCAGCCGAGGCGCCTCCACGAGATACAATGAGCAGTTCTTC	CASSRGASTRYNEQFF
NA	TRBV10-3	TRBJ2-2	TRBD2	TGTGCCATTTCTAGCGGGGGGGACCCGGGCACCGGGGAGCTGTTTTTT	CAISSGGDPGTGELFF
once	TRBV15	TRBJ2-5	TRBD2	TGTGCCACCAGCAGCCCCAATGGACTAGCGGGCCCAGAGACCCAGTACTTC	CATSSPNGLAGPETQYF
NA	TRBV7-9	TRBJ2-3	NA	TGTGCCAGCAGCCACAGCGGCAGCACAGATACGCAGTATTTT	CASSHSGSTDTQYF
NA	TRBV10-2	TRBJ1-2	NA	TGCGCCAGCAGCCCAATGACCAACTATGGCTACACCTTC	CASSPMTNYGYTF
NA	TRBV4-1	TRBJ2-3	NA	TGCGCCAGCAGCCCAACCCTAGAGTTCTATGGCACAGATACGCAGTATTTT	CASSPTLEFYGTDTQYF
once	TRBV19	TRBJ2-1	TRBD2	TGTGCCAGTAGTATGAGAACTAGCGGGGTCAATGAGCAGTTCTTC	CASSMRTSGVNEQFF
NA	TRBV19	TRBJ1-5	NA	TGTGCCAGTAGGGGGACCCCGGGTCAGCCCCAGCATTTT	CASRGTPGQPQHF
NA	TRBV6-5	TRBJ2-7	TRBD1	TGTGCCAGCAGTTATGACAGGGGGCTTATCTACGAGCAGTACTTC	CASSYDRGLIYEQYF
NA	TRBV28	TRBJ2-7	NA	TGTGCCAGCAGCCAACAGGTAGCGGTTACCTACGAGCAGTACTTC	CASSQQVAVTYEQYF
NA	TRBV30	TRBJ1-5	NA	TGTGCCTGGAGCGGACAGACTAGCAATCAGCCCCAGCATTTT	CAWSGQTSNQPQHF
NA	TRBV15	TRBJ1-4	NA	TGTGCCACCAGCAGAAAGGGGTCTAATGAAAAACTGTTTTTT	CATSRKGSNEKLFF
NA	TRBV6-5	TRBJ1-2	NA	TGTGCCAGCAGTTACTTTGGCCCGAACTATGGCTACACCTTC	CASSYFGPNYGYTF
few	TRBV5-6	TRBJ1-1	NA	TGTGCCAGCAGCCAGGGGAACACTGAAGCTTTCTTT	CASSQGNTEAFF
NA	TRBV9	TRBJ2-1	NA	TGTGCCAGCAGCGGGGGATCGTACAATGAGCAGTTCTTC	CASSGGSYNEQFF
NA	TRBV4-1	TRBJ2-1	NA	TGCGCCAGCAGCCGCGATGGCCCAGGACAGAAATTACACAATGAGCAGTTCTTC	CASSRDGPGQKLHNEQFF
NA	TRBV21-1	TRBJ2-7	NA	TGTGCCAGCAGCAAAGTTTTCAGGGACTACGAGCAGTACTTC	CASSKVFRDYEQYF
few	TRBV29-1	TRBJ2-2	NA	TGCAGCGTTGAAGCCGCAGGGAACGGGGAGCTGTTTTTT	CSVEAAGNGELFF
few	TRBV7-2	TRBJ1-2	TRBD1	TGTGCCAGCAGCTTAATCGGCTGGGCGGGACAGGGTACCTATGGCTACACCTTC	CASSLIGWAGQGTYGYTF
few	TRBV5-5	TRBJ2-2	NA	TGTGCCAGCAGCTTGATGGGGTTCGCCGGGGAGCTGTTTTTT	CASSLMGFAGELFF
NA	TRBV10-1	TRBJ2-2	NA	TGCGCCAGTCTCGACGGGATATTGGTCGACACCGGGGAGCTGTTTTTT	CASLDGILVDTGELFF
NA	TRBV27	TRBJ2-1	TRBD1	TGTGCCAGCAGCAGGGGGACCATCGGGAATGAGCAGTTCTTC	CASSRGTIGNEQFF
NA	TRBV27	TRBJ2-3	NA	TGTGCCAGCAGTTTAGTAGGACTCAGCACAGATACGCAGTATTTT	CASSLVGLSTDTQYF
many	TRBV19	TRBJ1-5	TRBD1	TGTGCCAGTAGTAGGGGACAGGGGGTGAGCAATCAGCCCCAGCATTTT	CASSRGQGVSNQPQHF
NA	TRBV19	TRBJ1-2	NA	TGTGCCAGTAGTATAAAGATTAGGACGGACTCCTACACCTTC	CASSIKIRTDSYTF
once	TRBV13	TRBJ2-7	TRBD2	TGTGCCAGCAGCTTGCATTCGGGGGAGCGGGACTACCAATTACGGGAAGAGCAGTACTTC	CASSLHSGERDYQLREEQYF
NA	TRBV9	TRBJ1-2	NA	TGTGCCAGCAGCAAGACAGCTTCGAACTATGGCTACACCTTC	CASSKTASNYGYTF
NA	TRBV5-4	TRBJ2-1	NA	TGTGCCAGCAGCTTGGGGGGCAATGAGCAGTTCTTC	CASSLGGNEQFF
NA	TRBV14	TRBJ2-7	NA	TGTGCCAGCAGCTCCCCGACCGGGACACACGACTCCTACGAGCAGTACTTC	CASSSPTGTHDSYEQYF
NA	TRBV30	TRBJ2-1	NA	TGTGCCTGGACCGGGGCGCGTGAGCAGTTCTTC	CAWTGAREQFF
NA	TRBV5-1	TRBJ2-1	NA	TGCGCCAGCAGCAGCTTAGGTTCCAATGAGCAGTTCTTC	CASSSLGSNEQFF
NA	TRBV5-1	TRBJ2-5	NA	TGCGCCAGCAGCTTGGGCTCCCAGGGACGCCAAGAGACCCAGTACTTC	CASSLGSQGRQETQYF
NA	TRBV11-1	TRBJ2-5	NA	TGTGCCAGCAGCTTAGGAGGGGGGCCAGAGACCCAGTACTTC	CASSLGGGPETQYF
NA	TRBV11-2	TRBJ1-2	NA	TGTGCCAGCAGCTTAGACGCTTATTTAGGCGGCTACACCTTC	CASSLDAYLGGYTF
NA	TRBV10-2	TRBJ1-2	TRBD1	TGCGCCAGCAGTGACCCTGACAGGGTTTATGGCTACACCTTC	CASSDPDRVYGYTF